This section outlines one T cell receptor beta chain sequence together with its context. Its cognate antigen has yet to be identified. No clone much larger than this one lies a single base away; base qualities are absent. The data stem from a study of radiation and T cells in renal cell carcinoma (dated by TCRdb to between 2020 and 2021). Regarding the study in general: The samples were obtained from a clinical trial, where primary renal cell carcinomas were treated with 15 Gy stereotactic body radiation therapy and then removed by nephrectomy 4 weeks afterward. In total, some 50 samples, comprising around 25 tumors and some 27 peripheral blood samples, were subjected to TCR beta sequencing. Across all 50 or so samples, under 4,500,000 unique CDR3 nucleotide sequences, encoding approximately 2.5 million unique CDR3 amino acid sequences, were identified. What the study reported, not specific to this receptor: Because pretreatment tumor biopsies were not available, the study could not determine whether clonotypes were already present within the tumor at baseline. An increase in top tumor clonotypes in blood was observed from baseline to 2 weeks post-radiation, followed by contraction by 4 weeks, which was taken to suggest transient expansion of tumor-resident clones. Effects of radiation dose or scheduling on the TCR repertoire could not be addressed with the single-armed trial design. Changes in the blood repertoire were not tracked past 4 weeks after treatment.

V is trimmed back by 0 bases and J by 5 bases, and the junction contains 6 bases that no gene match accounts for. Per the germline V gene, SGHDT is the CDR1 and YYEEEE is the CDR2. The CDR3 sequence holds 16 residues, the cysteine and phenylalanine included. Here the CDR3 DNA is all that survives: 48 bases in frame from base 1. Interpreted using the paper, the time point label stands for: baseline pretreatment blood. In the paper's terms, the treatment or condition label means: 15 Gy SBRT to primary tumor, nephrectomy 4 weeks later. To follow tumor-enriched clonotypes, serial peripheral blood was collected from radiation-treated patients at baseline and at 2 weeks and 4 weeks after SBRT. Renal cell carcinoma with clear cell pathology was present in all patients. Genomic DNA for TCR sequencing was prepared using the QIAamp DNA Blood Mini Kit (Qiagen). The analyses included just those samples that passed every quality control check.

TCR beta libraries were generated from genomic DNA with the immunoSEQ kit, following the manufacturer's recommendations. To prepare libraries, a first multiplex PCR with proprietary primers was run, followed by a second PCR that added unique barcodes, and a bead cleanup was done after each round. Each sample batch included a kit-provided positive control reaction and a negative control reaction. The final libraries were assessed on an Agilent 4200 TapeStation D1000 ScreenTape, pooled by volume, and quantified by qPCR. An Illumina NextSeq500 fitted with a MidOutput 150-cycle cartridge performed the sequencing, running 156 Read1 cycles and 15 Index1 cycles with the kit's custom primers. The pooled library was loaded at 0.75 to 1 pM, and around 20% PhiX control was spiked in. The original pipeline was this. The vendor-processed data were analyzed in R, and a clonotype was defined as all T cells that share the same CDR3 nucleotide sequence. In the clone abundance analyses, frequencies in each sample were normalized to that sample's 10,000 most abundant clones. Public T cell clones, which averaged fewer than five per sample, were excluded before analysis. A difference in abundance of at least 32-fold between compartments was used to define tumor-enriched and baseline blood-enriched clonotypes. A beta-binomial differential abundance model was used to identify clonotypes that expanded or contracted between blood time points. Similarity between tumor and blood repertoires was quantified using the Baroni-Urbani and Buser coefficient, and groups were compared with two-tailed Wilcoxon tests in R. The immuneACCESS repertoire file appears here via TCRdb, limited to in-frame rearrangements. These files lack a portion of the clones; in checked studies, under half of the deficit traces to unresolved V genes, and the cause of the others is not known. The DNA was the basis for D and trimming; V, J and clone size are from that table. The sample includes some 100,000 clones, with 65% to 85% observed a single time. 5% to 7.5% of the sample lies in the top ten.

The starting material was blood, obtained from a patient whose treatment included radiotherapy and nephrectomy. The chain couples TRBV5-6 to TRBJ2-1; 9 central bases correspond to TRBD2. This clonotype was obtained from a man in his 60s with renal cell carcinoma. CDR3 loop: CASSLDPSGIHNEQFF. Here is the DNA: TGTGCCAGCAGCTTGGATCCTAGCGGGATCCACAATGAGCAGTTCTTC.